This T cell receptor (beta chain) is drawn from a study of cytomegalovirus exposure and HLA in healthy donors. A word on this clone: Antigen: not known.

PCR used 60 Vbeta primers and 13 Jbeta primers. Profiling relied on immunoSEQ multiplex PCR, and the TCRdb table lists in-frame clones only, not all of them. Among roughly 80,000 clones listed, less than 80% were seen once. The study, taken as a whole, reports: In an earlier analysis, about 87% or about 30%: the productive usage of most TCR beta V segments.

The receptor was isolated from a woman in her 50s in good health and CMV-seropositive. Sequencing used PBMCs.

The chain's CDR3 is CASSPRYGYTF. The CDR3 DNA is TGTGCCAGCAGCCCTCGGTACGGCTACACCTTC. The V call is TRBV2, the J call TRBJ1-2; D gene ambiguous. Germline V gene sequence: CDR1 SNHLY, CDR2 FYNNEI. The CDR3 is 11 amino acids. With 6 bases removed from V and 8 bases from J, the gap between germline ends came to 10 bases. The complete variable domain, with remaining parts taken from reference TRBV2 and TRBJ1-2, reads EPEVTQTPSHQVTQMGQEVILRCVPISNHLYFYWYRQILGQKVEFLVSFYNNEISEKSEIFDDQFSVERPDGSNFTLKIRSTKLEDSAMYFCASSPRYGYTFGSGTRLTVV.